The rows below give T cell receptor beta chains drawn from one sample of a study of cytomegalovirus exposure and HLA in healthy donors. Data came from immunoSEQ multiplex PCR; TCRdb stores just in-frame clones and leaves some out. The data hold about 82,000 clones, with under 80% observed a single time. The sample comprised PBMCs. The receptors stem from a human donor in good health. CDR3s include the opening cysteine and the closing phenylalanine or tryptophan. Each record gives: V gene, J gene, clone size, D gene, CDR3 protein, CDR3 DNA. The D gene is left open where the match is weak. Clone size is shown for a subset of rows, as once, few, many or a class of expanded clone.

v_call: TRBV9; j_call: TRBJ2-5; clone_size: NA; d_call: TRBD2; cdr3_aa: CASSVDLAGGQETQYF; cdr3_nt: TGTGCCAGCAGCGTAGATCTAGCGGGGGGGCAGGAGACCCAGTACTTC
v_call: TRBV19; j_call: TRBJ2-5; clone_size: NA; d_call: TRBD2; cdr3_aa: CASSTRTSGAPQETQYF; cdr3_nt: TGTGCCAGTAGTACCCGGACTAGCGGGGCACCCCAAGAGACCCAGTACTTC
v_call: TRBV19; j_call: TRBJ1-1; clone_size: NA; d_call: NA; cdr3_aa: CASSAYRQGMNTEAFF; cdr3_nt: TGTGCCAGTAGTGCCTATCGCCAGGGAATGAACACTGAAGCTTTCTTT
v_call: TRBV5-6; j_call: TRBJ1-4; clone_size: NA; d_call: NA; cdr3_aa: CASSLGPGTAGEKLFF; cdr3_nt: TGTGCCAGCAGCTTGGGTCCTGGAACAGCTGGGGAAAAACTGTTTTTT
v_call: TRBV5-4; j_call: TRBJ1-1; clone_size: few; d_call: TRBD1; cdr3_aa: CASSSQTGGYTEAFF; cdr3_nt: TGTGCCAGCAGCTCTCAGACAGGGGGCTACACTGAAGCTTTCTTT
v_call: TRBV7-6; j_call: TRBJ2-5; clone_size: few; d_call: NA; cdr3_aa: CASSFGSFGETQYF; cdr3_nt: TGTGCCAGCAGCTTCGGGAGCTTCGGGGAGACCCAGTACTTC
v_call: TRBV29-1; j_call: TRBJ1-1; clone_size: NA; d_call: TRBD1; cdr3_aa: CSVYSGQGFSEAFF; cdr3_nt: TGCAGCGTTTACTCGGGACAGGGGTTTTCTGAAGCTTTCTTT
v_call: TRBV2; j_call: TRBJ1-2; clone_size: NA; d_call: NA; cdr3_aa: CASRKQGVDYGYTF; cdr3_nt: TGTGCCAGCAGAAAACAGGGTGTGGACTATGGCTACACCTTC
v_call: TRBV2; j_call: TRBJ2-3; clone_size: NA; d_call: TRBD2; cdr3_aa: CASSRRTSGGDTQYF; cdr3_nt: TGTGCCAGCAGTCGGAGGACTAGCGGGGGAGATACGCAGTATTTT
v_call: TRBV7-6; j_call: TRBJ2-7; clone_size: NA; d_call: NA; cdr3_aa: CASSLAGRGHEQYF; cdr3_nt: TGTGCCAGCAGCTTAGCGGGCAGGGGCCACGAGCAGTACTTC
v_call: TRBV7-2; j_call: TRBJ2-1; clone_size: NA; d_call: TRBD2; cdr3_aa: CASRRDYRQFF; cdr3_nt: TGTGCCAGCAGGAGGGACTACAGGCAGTTCTTC
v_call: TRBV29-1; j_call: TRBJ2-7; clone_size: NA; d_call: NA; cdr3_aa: CSVGGSSYEQYF; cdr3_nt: TGCAGCGTTGGTGGGAGCTCCTACGAGCAGTACTTC
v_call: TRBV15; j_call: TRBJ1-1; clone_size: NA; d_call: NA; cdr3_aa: CATSRERRGTEAFF; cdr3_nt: TGTGCCACCAGCAGAGAACGGCGGGGTACTGAAGCTTTCTTT
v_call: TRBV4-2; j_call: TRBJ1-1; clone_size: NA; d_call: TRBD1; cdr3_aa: CASRGQLNTEAFF; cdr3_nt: TGTGCCAGCAGGGGACAGTTGAACACTGAAGCTTTCTTT
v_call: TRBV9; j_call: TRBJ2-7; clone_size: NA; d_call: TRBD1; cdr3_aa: CASRPTGSYEQYF; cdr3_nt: TGTGCCAGCAGGCCGACAGGGTCCTACGAGCAGTACTTC
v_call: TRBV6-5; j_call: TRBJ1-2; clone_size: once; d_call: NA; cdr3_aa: CASSRGGYTF; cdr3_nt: TGTGCCAGCAGTCGGGGTGGCTACACCTTC
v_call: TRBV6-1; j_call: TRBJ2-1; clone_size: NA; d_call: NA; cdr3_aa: CASTPGNQYNEQFF; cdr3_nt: TGTGCCAGCACCCCGGGGAATCAATACAATGAGCAGTTCTTC
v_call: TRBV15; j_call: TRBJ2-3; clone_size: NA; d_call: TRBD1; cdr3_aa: CATSRGTGATDTQYF; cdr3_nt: TGTGCCACCAGCAGAGGGACAGGGGCCACAGATACGCAGTATTTT
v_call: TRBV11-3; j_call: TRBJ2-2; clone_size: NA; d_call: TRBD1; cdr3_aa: CASSLGGTGEAGELFF; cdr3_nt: TGTGCCAGCAGCTTAGGGGGGACAGGGGAGGCCGGGGAGCTGTTTTTT
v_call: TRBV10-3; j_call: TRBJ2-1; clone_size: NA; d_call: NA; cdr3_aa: CAISTIGLFNEQFF; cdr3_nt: TGTGCCATCAGTACTATCGGGTTATTCAATGAGCAGTTCTTC
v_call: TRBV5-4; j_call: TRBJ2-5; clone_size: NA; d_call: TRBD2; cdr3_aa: CASSLFPSGGEETQYF; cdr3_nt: TGTGCCAGCAGCTTGTTCCCTAGCGGAGGGGAGGAGACCCAGTACTTC
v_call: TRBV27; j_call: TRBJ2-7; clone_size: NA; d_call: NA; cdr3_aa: CASTATPSASYEQYF; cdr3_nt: TGTGCCAGCACCGCTACCCCTAGCGCGTCCTACGAGCAGTACTTC
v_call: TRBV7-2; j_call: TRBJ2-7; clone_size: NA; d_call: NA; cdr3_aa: CASSLDRAYEQYF; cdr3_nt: TGTGCCAGCAGCTTAGACAGGGCCTACGAGCAGTACTTC
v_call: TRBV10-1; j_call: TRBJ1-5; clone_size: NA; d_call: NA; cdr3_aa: CASSPVVRGSNQPQHF; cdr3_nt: TGCGCCAGCTCCCCAGTGGTCCGGGGATCCAATCAGCCCCAGCATTTT
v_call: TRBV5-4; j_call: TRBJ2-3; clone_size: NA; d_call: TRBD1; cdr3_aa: CASSLDRGITDTQYF; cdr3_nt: TGTGCCAGCAGCTTGGACAGGGGAATTACAGATACGCAGTATTTT
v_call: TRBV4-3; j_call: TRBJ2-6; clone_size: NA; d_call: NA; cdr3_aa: CASSYEAYRAVRSGANVLTF; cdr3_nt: TGCGCCAGCAGCTACGAAGCTTACAGGGCTGTTCGCTCTGGGGCCAACGTCCTGACTTTC
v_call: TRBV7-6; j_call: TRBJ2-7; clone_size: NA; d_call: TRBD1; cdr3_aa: CASSSPRTGGTYEQYF; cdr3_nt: TGTGCCAGCAGCTCGCCCCGGACAGGAGGAACCTACGAGCAGTACTTC
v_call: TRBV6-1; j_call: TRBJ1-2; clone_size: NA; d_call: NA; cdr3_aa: CASSDRRTNYGYTF; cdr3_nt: TGTGCCAGCAGTGACCGCAGGACTAACTATGGCTACACCTTC
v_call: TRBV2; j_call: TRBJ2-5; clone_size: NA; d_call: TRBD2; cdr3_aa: CASSEAQRGRETQYF; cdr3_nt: TGTGCCAGCAGTGAAGCTCAGCGGGGGAGGGAGACCCAGTACTTC
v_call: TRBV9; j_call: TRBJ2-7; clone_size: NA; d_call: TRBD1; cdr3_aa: CASSVGTGGVYEQYF; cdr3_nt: TGTGCCAGCAGCGTAGGGACAGGGGGCGTCTACGAGCAGTACTTC
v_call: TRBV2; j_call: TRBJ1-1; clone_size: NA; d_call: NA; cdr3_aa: CASSGQGGRSMNTEAFF; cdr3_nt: TGTGCCAGCAGTGGTCAAGGCGGCAGATCCATGAACACTGAAGCTTTCTTT
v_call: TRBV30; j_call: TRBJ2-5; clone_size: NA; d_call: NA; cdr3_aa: CAWAPGLQETQYF; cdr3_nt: TGTGCCTGGGCCCCGGGACTTCAAGAGACCCAGTACTTC
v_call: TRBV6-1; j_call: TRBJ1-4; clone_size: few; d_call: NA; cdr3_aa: CASSEWGRTNEKLFF; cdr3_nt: TGTGCCAGCAGTGAATGGGGGCGTACTAATGAAAAACTGTTTTTT
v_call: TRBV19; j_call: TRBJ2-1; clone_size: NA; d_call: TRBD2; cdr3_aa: CASSISGGASFEQFF; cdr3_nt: TGTGCCAGTAGTATAAGCGGGGGGGCTTCATTTGAGCAGTTCTTC
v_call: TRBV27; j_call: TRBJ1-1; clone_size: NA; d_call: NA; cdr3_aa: CASSFTTANTEAFF; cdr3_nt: TGTGCCAGCAGTTTCACGACAGCTAACACTGAAGCTTTCTTT